These 15 T cell receptor beta chains originate from one sample sequenced in a study of blood T cell repertoires in COVID-19. Data came from immunoSEQ multiplex PCR; TCRdb stores just in-frame clones and leaves some out. The sample has 200,000 to 300,000 clones; 60% to 75% are singletons. The sequencing sample was made of peripheral blood. These receptors all come from a woman of 80 years or more with acute or convalescent COVID-19.

The CDR3 bases are TGTGCCAGCAGCTTAGGATTTCTGCGGGCGACCGGGGAGCTGTTTTTT. The encoded protein is CASSLGFLRATGELFF. The chain combines TRBV7-2 with TRBJ2-2; maybe TRBD2 (5 bases). Per the germline V gene, CDR1 is SGHTA and CDR2 is FQGNSA. The CDR3 has 16 amino acids. The V end was cut by 1 base, the J end by 5 bases, with 14 bases between. The entire variable domain, with the rest obtained from reference TRBV7-2 and TRBJ2-2, is as follows: GAGVSQSPSNKVTEKGKDVELRCDPISGHTALYWYRQSLGQGLEFLIYFQGNSAPDKSGLPSDRFSAERTGGSVSTLTIQRTQQEDSAVYLCASSLGFLRATGELFFGEGSRLTVL.

J is TRBJ2-1 and V is TRBV5-8, with a possible D match to TRBD2 (5 bases). Germline loops: CDR1 SGHTS, CDR2 YDEGEE. The V and J ends lost 2 bases and 9 bases respectively, with 9 bases between them. The CDR3 spans 12 residues. CDR3 in amino acids: CASSLGEGEQFF. CDR3 in DNA: TGTGCCAGCAGCTTAGGTGAGGGTGAGCAGTTCTTC.

This rearrangement joins TRBV5-1 to TRBJ2-1, with TRBD2 matching 7 bases. Per the germline V gene, CDR1 is SGHRS and CDR2 is YFSETQ. This CDR3 contains 16 residues. V lost 4 bases and J lost 0; bases outside the gene matches: 7. CDR3 region: CASSTGGSSSYNEQFF. The CDR3 DNA follows: TGCGCCAGCAGCACGGGGGGATCGAGCTCCTACAATGAGCAGTTCTTC.

The V and J genes are TRBV6-5 and TRBJ1-1; 8 bases are a match to TRBD1. The CDR3 has 13 residues. Germline values: CDR1 MNHEY, CDR2 SVGAGI. J was trimmed by 5 bases and V by 6 bases; bases with no gene match: 5. DNA of the CDR3: TGTGCCAGCAGAAGACAGGGGAGAACTGAAGCTTTCTTT. It specifies CASRRQGRTEAFF.

This chain uses TRBV5-4 with TRBJ1-1; D is unclear. The V gene's germline CDR1 is SGHNT and CDR2 YYREEE (reference sequence). This CDR3 spans 14 amino acids. V was pared by 1 base and J by 3 bases, with 10 bases between. In DNA, the CDR3 is TGTGCCAGCAGCTTGAAAGGGAGGGACACTGAAGCTTTCTTT. This gives the protein CASSLKGRDTEAFF.

The V gene is TRBV5-1, the J gene TRBJ2-1; 10 bases line up with TRBD2. There are 16 residues in the CDR3. The junction had 8 bases not matched to a gene; V was cut back by 0 bases and J by 8 bases. Germline CDR1 SGHRS, CDR2 YFSETQ. The CDR3: CASSLEGSGRYYEQFF. The CDR3 nucleotides read TGCGCCAGCAGCTTGGAGGGTAGCGGGAGGTACTATGAGCAGTTCTTC.

V and J are TRBV19 and TRBJ2-2, with 16 positions matching TRBD2. After removal of 4 bases from V and 4 bases from J, the junction contained 6 bases not matched to a gene. The CDR3 is made up of 18 amino acids. Germline loops: CDR1 LNHDA, CDR2 SQIVND (reference sequence). The CDR3, as DNA: TGTGCCAGTAGTAAGGGACTAGCGGGGGGGCTACTCACCGGGGAGCTGTTTTTT. Its protein product is CASSKGLAGGLLTGELFF.

This clone was seen repeatedly, ten times or more. CDR3 residues: CASSLAGLGGNEQFF. The DNA of the CDR3 is TGTGCCAGCAGCCTCGCGGGACTAGGAGGCAATGAGCAGTTCTTC. V usage is TRBV7-9 and J usage is TRBJ2-1, with 8 bases fitting TRBD2. V shed 5 bases and J 6 bases; nucleotides not matched to a gene: 9. The CDR3 has 15 residues. Germline V CDR1 and CDR2: SEHNR, FQNEAQ (reference sequence).

This chain uses TRBV6-6 with TRBJ2-5; tentatively, D is TRBD2 (6 bases). V lost 7 bases to trimming and J lost 1 base, with 19 bases between them. Germline V gene sequence: CDR1 MNHNY, CDR2 SVGAGI (reference sequence). This CDR3 has 16 amino acids. In nucleotides, the CDR3 is TGTGCCAGCACCCACGGAGGGATTGCCCGCCAAGAGACCCAGTACTTC. This gives the protein CASTHGGIARQETQYF.

V is TRBV7-9 and J is TRBJ2-5; 7 nucleotides match TRBD1. CDR3 length equals 15 residues. After removal of 5 bases from V and 1 base from J, the junction contained 7 bases not matched to a gene. Germline V gene sequence: CDR1 SEHNR, CDR2 FQNEAQ (reference sequence). CDR3 region: CASSAGQVFQETQYF. In DNA, the CDR3 is TGTGCCAGCAGCGCAGGACAGGTCTTCCAAGAGACCCAGTACTTC.

This clone was observed once. V gene TRBV6-6 combines with J gene TRBJ2-2; maybe TRBD2 (5 bases). V was pared by 6 bases and J by 5 bases, with 10 bases between. The CDR3 consists of 13 residues. Germline CDR1 is MNHNY and CDR2 is SVGAGI (reference sequence). The CDR3 DNA reads as TGTGCCAGCAGCTCCTTAGCGACCGGGGAGCTGTTTTTT. It specifies CASSSLATGELFF.

This clone is a singleton in its sample. Other DNA sequences in this specimen translate into the identical CDR3. The V and J genes are TRBV3-1 (or the pseudogene TRBV3-2) and TRBJ1-6; 8 bases line up with TRBD1. Looked up from germline, CDR1 is LGHDT and CDR2 is YNNKEL (reference sequence). V gave up 6 bases and J gave up 6 bases; unmatched junction bases: 4. This CDR3 region has 14 residues. CDR3 coding DNA: TGTGCCAGCAGTTTAGGACAGGGTAATTCACCCCTCCACTTT. Protein: CASSLGQGNSPLHF.

The gene calls are TRBV2 and TRBJ1-2, with 7 bases identical to TRBD1. V was clipped by 5 bases and J by 1 base; unmatched bases: 7. The CDR3 sequence is 15 residues long. The V gene's germline CDR1 is SNHLY and CDR2 FYNNEI. CDR3: CASSPGGQYNYGYTF. CDR3 DNA sequence: TGTGCCAGCAGTCCCGGGGGACAGTATAACTATGGCTACACCTTC. Full variable domain (remainder filled in from reference TRBV2 and TRBJ1-2): EPEVTQTPSHQVTQMGQEVILRCVPISNHLYFYWYRQILGQKVEFLVSFYNNEISEKSEIFDDQFSVERPDGSNFTLKIRSTKLEDSAMYFCASSPGGQYNYGYTFGSGTRLTVV.

V usage is TRBV2 and J usage is TRBJ2-5; 15 nucleotides line up with TRBD2. The length of the CDR3 is 20 residues. The junction had 13 bases not matched to a gene; V was cut back by 0 bases and J by 5 bases. Germline V lookup: CDR1 SNHLY, CDR2 FYNNEI. CDR3 sequence (DNA): TGTGCCAGCAGTGAAGCGCTTGGACTAGCGGGAGGGCGCGGGCGGGAGACCCAGTACTTC. It translates to CASSEALGLAGGRGRETQYF.

This clone was seen more than once but under ten times. This chain uses TRBV27 with TRBJ1-1; 7 nucleotides align to TRBD1. Germline V gives CDR1 MNHEY, CDR2 SMNVEV (reference sequence). V lost 5 bases and J lost 0; bases outside the gene matches: 9. The CDR3 consists of 16 residues. The CDR3 sequence is CASSPRNRGMNTEAFF. The CDR3 DNA reads as TGTGCCAGCAGTCCTAGGAACAGGGGAATGAACACTGAAGCTTTCTTT.